The 22 T cell receptor beta chains given below trace back to one sample, sequenced in a study of T cells after yellow fever vaccination. TCRdb fed the 5' RACE reads into MiXCR, producing one record per CDR3 protein. This repertoire shows roughly 320,000 distinct CDR3 sequences, about 10% found once; its top ten account for approximately 3.3%. This specimen was CD4+ T cells sorted from PBMCs, taken 45 days after the yellow fever booster vaccination. The receptors come from a man aged 18 to 30 who received the YFV17D yellow fever vaccine.

The table lists this clonotype with a few counts. V gene TRBV20-1 combines with J gene TRBJ1-4; D gene ambiguous. The CDR3 consists of 13 residues. V lost 1 base to trimming and J lost 1 base, with 4 bases between them. From germline, CDR1 is DFQATT and CDR2 SNEGSKA (reference sequence). The CDR3 nucleotides are TGCAGTGCTAGAGTGGGAACTAATGAAAAACTGTTTTTT. It translates to CSARVGTNEKLFF.

This clonotype has more than one count but fewer than ten. The chain joins TRBV27 to TRBJ1-2; possibly TRBD1 for D (5 bases). Between the trimmed V and J ends, which lost 6 bases and 5 bases, there was a span of 22 bases. The V gene's germline CDR1 is MNHEY and CDR2 SMNVEV (reference sequence). This CDR3 spans 16 amino acids. The CDR3 bases are TGTGCCAGCAGCCCTCTCGGGCAGGGTAAAAGTTATGGCTACACCTTC. This translates into CASSPLGQGKSYGYTF.

This chain uses TRBV20-1 with TRBJ1-1; D ambiguous. With 5 bases removed from V and 6 bases from J, the gap between germline ends came to 19 bases. Germline V lookup: CDR1 DFQATT, CDR2 SNEGSKA (reference sequence). This CDR3 contains 14 residues. CDR3 loop: CSALGYSRASEAFF. CDR3 in DNA: TGCAGTGCTCTTGGTTACAGTCGGGCGTCTGAAGCTTTCTTT.

This clonotype was counted at least ten times. The chain recombines TRBV3-1 with TRBJ1-1, with TRBD1 matching over 7 bases. Germline assignment: CDR1 LGHDT and CDR2 YNNKEL (reference sequence). The CDR3 loop spans 14 amino acids. V gave up 2 bases and J gave up 4 bases; unmatched junction bases: 4. The CDR3 region has the DNA TGTGCCAGCAGCCAACGACAGGGCGGCACTGAAGCTTTCTTT. Protein product: CASSQRQGGTEAFF.

This chain joins TRBV21-1 and TRBJ1-5; the table's D call of TRBD1 was not tested on the DNA. TRBV21-1 is marked as a pseudogene. The CDR3 extends over 17 amino acids. As DNA, the CDR3 is TGTGCCAGCAGCGAAACTGCGGACAGGGGAACCAATCAGCCCGAGCATTTT. Translated: CASSETADRGTNQPEHF.

The chain joins TRBV5-5 to TRBJ2-3, with a tentative D call TRBD1 (6 bases). Trimming removed 2 bases from V and 2 bases from J, with 12 bases in between. Germline values: CDR1 SGHKS, CDR2 YYEKEE (reference sequence). The CDR3 length is 15 residues. The CDR3 bases are TGTGCCAGCAGCTTTCAGGGGACCGACACAGATACGCAGTATTTT. Its translation is CASSFQGTDTDTQYF.

In its sample, this clonotype was seen a few times. This chain uses TRBV7-8 with TRBJ2-5; D not resolved. Germline lookup yields CDR1 SGHVS and CDR2 FQNEAQ. V was trimmed by 3 bases and J by 3 bases, leaving 8 bases between them. The CDR3 is 13 residues long. CDR3 in amino acids: CASSFSLEETQYF. For the CDR3, the DNA is TGTGCCAGCAGCTTCTCGCTAGAAGAGACCCAGTACTTC.

The chain uses TRBV4-2 and TRBJ2-3, with TRBD1 identical over 9 bases. Germline CDR1 and CDR2: LGHNA and YNFKEQ. CDR3 length: 16 amino acids. Trimming at V came to 0 bases and at J to 4 bases, leaving 5 bases not matched to a gene. The CDR3 here is CASSQEGTGLPDTQYF. CDR3 bases: TGTGCCAGCAGCCAAGAGGGGACAGGGCTCCCAGATACGCAGTATTTT.

This clonotype occurred a few times. V gene TRBV12-3 or TRBV12-4 combines with J gene TRBJ2-3; 7 bases map to TRBD2. The CDR3 runs to 18 residues. V shed 3 bases and J 8 bases; nucleotides not matched to a gene: 20. In DNA form, the CDR3 reads TGTGCCAGCAGTTTCCGAGCGGGACCTCTTAGCCCCAAAGGTACGCAGTATTTT. As protein: CASSFRAGPLSPKGTQYF.

V and J are TRBV29-1 and TRBJ2-2; either TRBD1 or TRBD2 may supply D (5 bases each). V was shortened by 0 bases and J by 4 bases, with 15 bases between the two germline ends. The CDR3 contains 16 residues. Germline V gives CDR1 SQVTM, CDR2 ANQGSEA. The CDR3 region has the DNA TGCAGCGTTGAAGATCCCCGGGGACGGTCCACCGGGGAGCTGTTTTTT. Translation gives CSVEDPRGRSTGELFF.

The chain is built from TRBV6-2 or TRBV6-3 and TRBJ2-2; D is unclear. V gave up 2 bases and J gave up 7 bases, with 5 bases separating them. The CDR3 runs to 12 residues. Germline V gene lookup returns CDR1 MNHEY and CDR2 SVGEGT. The DNA for the CDR3 is TGTGCCAGCAGTTACGGGGTCGGGGAGCTGTTTTTT. It specifies CASSYGVGELFF.

This clonotype occurred a few times. As DNA, the CDR3 is TGTGCCAGCAGACTTGATACGAGCCAAGAGACCCAGTACTTC. Translated, it gives CASRLDTSQETQYF. The chain combines TRBV6-5 with TRBJ2-5; D not certain. Germline V gives CDR1 MNHEY, CDR2 SVGAGI. Trimming removed 6 bases from V and 1 base from J, with 12 bases in between. The CDR3 covers 14 residues.

The chain joins TRBV6-6 to TRBJ2-3; 9 bases match TRBD2. The CDR3 has 14 residues. Losses at the gene ends were 10 bases for V and 3 bases for J; bases not matched to a gene: 8. Germline V gene data show CDR1 as MNHNY and CDR2 as SVGAGI (reference sequence). The DNA of the CDR3 is TGTGCCATCTCTCAGCGGGGGGAAACAGATACGCAGTATTTT. Its protein product is CAISQRGETDTQYF.

This clonotype occurred a few times. The chain's CDR3 is CSSTGGGVETQYF. In DNA, the CDR3 is TGCAGCTCCACGGGGGGGGGTGTAGAGACCCAGTACTTC. The chain joins TRBV29-1 to TRBJ2-5, with TRBD2 matching 8 bases. Germline values: CDR1 SQVTM, CDR2 ANQGSEA. This CDR3 has 13 amino acids. The V and J ends lost 8 bases and 4 bases, in that order; junction bases with no gene match: 9.

The chain combines TRBV20-1 with TRBJ2-7; tentative D call: TRBD2 (5 bases). V was cut by 6 bases and J by 4 bases, with 22 bases left in between. Germline V lookup: CDR1 DFQATT, CDR2 SNEGSKA (reference sequence). The CDR3 extends over 15 amino acids. This CDR3 is CSAVDFTLMNYEQYF. The CDR3 DNA reads as TGCAGTGCCGTGGACTTTACCCTTATGAATTACGAGCAGTACTTC.

This clonotype was seen only a few times. This rearrangement joins TRBV2 to TRBJ2-3; 10 nucleotides align to TRBD2. This CDR3 is 15 amino acids long. CDR1 SNHLY and CDR2 FYNNEI come from the germline V gene. The V segment lost 6 bases and the J segment 1 base; nucleotides outside the gene matches: 4. The CDR3 DNA is TGTGCCAGCAGCGTAGCGGGGGGCGGCACAGATACGCAGTATTTT. Its translation is CASSVAGGGTDTQYF.

This clonotype was seen many times. CDR3 in amino acids: CASSSGQGAWETQYF. Written as DNA, the CDR3 is TGTGCCAGCAGTTCCGGACAGGGGGCTTGGGAGACCCAGTACTTC. The chain employs TRBV12-3 or TRBV12-4 and TRBJ2-5; 11 bases align to TRBD1. After removal of 4 bases from V and 5 bases from J, the junction contained 6 bases not matched to a gene. This CDR3 has 15 amino acids.

This chain uses TRBV12-3 or TRBV12-4 with TRBJ1-2; D remains ambiguous. The V gene lost 5 bases and the J gene lost 9 bases, with 13 bases spanning the gap. This CDR3 is 12 amino acids long. The CDR3 loop is CASSPRGGRYTF. As DNA, the CDR3 is TGTGCCAGCAGTCCCCGAGGAGGCCGCTACACCTTC.

The chain is built from TRBV18 and TRBJ1-1; TRBD1 agrees at 8 bases. J gave up 7 bases and V 5 bases, and 9 bases lay outside the gene matches. Germline lookup yields CDR1 KGHSH and CDR2 LQKENI. The CDR3 loop spans 14 amino acids. CDR3 residues: CASSADRGGSEAFF. CDR3 DNA sequence: TGTGCCAGCTCAGCTGACAGGGGTGGGAGTGAAGCTTTCTTT. The whole variable domain, filled in from reference TRBV18 and TRBJ1-1, reads NAGVMQNPRHLVRRRGQEARLRCSPMKGHSHVYWYRQLPEEGLKFMVYLQKENIIDESGMPKERFSAEFPKEGPSILRIQQVVRGDSAAYFCASSADRGGSEAFFGQGTRLTVV.

This clonotype was observed a few times. The rearrangement uses TRBV7-8 and TRBJ1-1; tentative D call: TRBD1 (5 bases). The CDR3 has 15 residues. In germline, CDR1 is SGHVS, CDR2 FQNEAQ. Trimming removed 4 bases at V and 1 base at J, with 13 bases between. The CDR3 spells CASSSTVAPNTEAFF. CDR3 coding DNA: TGTGCCAGCAGCTCGACAGTGGCTCCGAACACTGAAGCTTTCTTT.

This clonotype was detected ten times or more. The CDR3: CASSLQRDSPYEQYF. The CDR3, as DNA: TGTGCCAGCAGCCTGCAACGGGACAGCCCCTACGAGCAGTACTTC. V and J are TRBV7-9 and TRBJ2-7; 7 positions match TRBD1. Looked up from germline, CDR1 is SEHNR and CDR2 is FQNEAQ (reference sequence). CDR3 length: 15 residues. V trimming: 5 bases; J trimming: 2 bases; junction bases outside the gene matches: 9. Combining the CDR3 with reference TRBV7-9 and TRBJ2-7 gives the whole variable domain DTGVSQNPRHKITKRGQNVTFRCDPISEHNRLYWYRQTLGQGPEFLTYFQNEAQLEKSRLLSDRFSAERPKGSFSTLEIQRTEQGDSAMYLCASSLQRDSPYEQYFGPGTRLTVT.

V gene TRBV20-1 combines with J gene TRBJ2-3, with D possibly TRBD1 on 6 matching bases. The CDR3 is 13 amino acids. Germline CDR1 is DFQATT and CDR2 is SNEGSKA (reference sequence). V was trimmed by 1 base and J by 13 bases, leaving 18 bases between them. This CDR3 is CSARGRWGQTKYF. DNA of the CDR3: TGCAGTGCTAGAGGTCGGTGGGGGCAGACAAAGTATTTT.